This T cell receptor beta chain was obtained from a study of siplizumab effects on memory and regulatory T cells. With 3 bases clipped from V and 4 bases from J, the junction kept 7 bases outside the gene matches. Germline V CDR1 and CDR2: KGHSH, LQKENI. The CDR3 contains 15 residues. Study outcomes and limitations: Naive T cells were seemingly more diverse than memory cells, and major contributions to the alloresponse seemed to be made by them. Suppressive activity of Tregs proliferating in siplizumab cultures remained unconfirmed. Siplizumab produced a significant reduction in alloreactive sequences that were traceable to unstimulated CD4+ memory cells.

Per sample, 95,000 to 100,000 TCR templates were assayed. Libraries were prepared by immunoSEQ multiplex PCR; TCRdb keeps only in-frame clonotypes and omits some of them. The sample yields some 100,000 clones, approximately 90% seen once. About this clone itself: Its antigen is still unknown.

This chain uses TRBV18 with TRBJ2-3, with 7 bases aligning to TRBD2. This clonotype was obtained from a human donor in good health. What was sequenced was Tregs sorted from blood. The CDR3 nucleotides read TGTGCCAGCTCACCTTCGGGCGGGAGACCAGATACGCAGTATTTT. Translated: CASSPSGGRPDTQYF. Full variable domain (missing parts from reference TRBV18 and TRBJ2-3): NAGVMQNPRHLVRRRGQEARLRCSPMKGHSHVYWYRQLPEEGLKFMVYLQKENIIDESGMPKERFSAEFPKEGPSILRIQQVVRGDSAAYFCASSPSGGRPDTQYFGPGTRLTVL.